The clone carrying this T cell receptor (beta chain) was recorded a few times. Its antigen is not known. These data belong to a study of identical twins. Study results and limitations: Insertion counts were lower in abundant cord blood beta clonotypes, a trend that memory repertoires did not show. Out-of-frame beta sequences exhibited a weaker degree of excess twin sharing.

A single record per CDR3 protein comes from TCRdb applying MiXCR to the 5' RACE reads. This table has under 800,000 distinct CDR3 sequences, 21% appearing once. Between the trimmed V and J ends, which lost 1 base and 1 base, there was a span of 11 bases. The CDR3 is made up of 15 amino acids. The V gene's germline CDR1 is SGHRS and CDR2 YFSETQ. These sequences were also reported in another study, on T cells expressing NK-cell markers. Turning to that study: HCMV seropositivity characterized most of the eight sequenced donors, and seronegativity one.

The sample consisted of PBMCs. This rearrangement joins TRBV5-1 to TRBJ1-2, with D hard to call. The sequence derives from a woman aged 18-35 years in good health. DNA of the CDR3: TGCGCCAGCAGCTTGACGGGCGTCGTTAACTATGGCTACACCTTC. The encoded protein is CASSLTGVVNYGYTF.